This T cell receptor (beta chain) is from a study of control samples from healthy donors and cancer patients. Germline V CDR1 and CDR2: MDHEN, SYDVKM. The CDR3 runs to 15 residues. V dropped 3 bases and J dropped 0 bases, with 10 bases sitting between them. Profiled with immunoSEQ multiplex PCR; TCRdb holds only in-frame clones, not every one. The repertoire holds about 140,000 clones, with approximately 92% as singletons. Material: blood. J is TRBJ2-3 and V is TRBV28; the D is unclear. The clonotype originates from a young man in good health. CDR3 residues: CASSFWARSTDTQYF. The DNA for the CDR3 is TGTGCCAGCAGTTTTTGGGCCAGAAGCACAGATACGCAGTATTTT.